Listed here is a single TCR beta chain. These data are taken from a study of blood T cell repertoires in COVID-19. Study context: Specimens from acute and convalescent COVID-19 originated in the United States, Italy and Spain. PBMCs, B-cell-depleted T cells, or T cells were the source of the cDNA or gDNA that made up the material.

Unmatched junction bases numbered 8, after V lost 1 base and J lost 4 bases. The V gene's germline CDR1 is SQVTM and CDR2 ANQGSEA. The CDR3 is 16 amino acids. The protocol was immunoSEQ multiplex PCR, while the TCRdb copy is restricted to in-frame clones and leaves out a portion. The sample holds hundreds of thousands of clones; under 90% are singletons and the top ten take less than 4%. The cohort comprised adults aged about 18 to 100 years residing in 24 US areas. The study assigned cohorts using participant-reported clinical history. V usage is TRBV29-1 and J usage is TRBJ2-3; 10 bases are a match to TRBD1. This clonotype was obtained from a woman between 25 and 40 years old with acute COVID-19. The sequencing input was PBMCs or T cells enriched from blood (not recorded which). Written as DNA, the CDR3 is TGCAGCGTTGAAGTTGAGTGGGACAGGGGACCAGATACGCAGTATTTT. This gives the protein CSVEVEWDRGPDTQYF.